These T cell receptor beta chains were read from a single sample in a study of neoadjuvant anti-PD-1 for oral cavity cancer. The table came from immunoSEQ multiplex PCR; TCRdb's copy has only in-frame clones and leaves some out. The data hold more than 9,500 clones, with about 70% observed a single time. Sequencing was performed on PBMCs, taken after nivolumab (anti-PD-1) treatment. The receptors originated from a person between 35 and 79 years old with oral cavity squamous cell carcinoma. The CDR3 runs from the conserved cysteine through the conserved F or W. D genes are given only for firm matches. A clone size is listed for some rows: how often the clone was seen (once, few, many), or a class if it is expanded.

J: TRBJ2-1; size: once; V: TRBV19; D: TRBD2; CDR3: CASSIFAMLAGEREQFF; DNA: TGTGCCAGTAGTATTTTCGCCATGCTAGCGGGGGAACGTGAGCAGTTCTTC
J: TRBJ2-5; size: once; V: TRBV5-1; D: TRBD1; CDR3: CASSSRDRRVETQYF; DNA: TGCGCCAGCAGCTCCCGGGACAGGCGCGTGGAGACCCAGTACTTC
J: TRBJ2-2; size: few; V: TRBV5-1; D: TRBD2; CDR3: CASSPLAGYGNTGELFF; DNA: TGCGCCAGCAGCCCACTAGCGGGGTACGGAAACACCGGGGAGCTGTTTTTT
J: TRBJ1-2; size: NA; V: TRBV5-1; D: TRBD1; CDR3: CASSHSLTGNYGYTF; DNA: TGCGCCAGCAGCCATTCCCTGACAGGGAATTATGGCTACACCTTC
J: TRBJ2-3; size: NA; V: TRBV12-5; D: NA; CDR3: CASGLPRGAPRDTQYF; DNA: TGTGCTAGTGGTTTGCCACGGGGCGCTCCTAGGGATACGCAGTATTTT
J: TRBJ1-1; size: NA; V: TRBV28; D: NA; CDR3: CASSLMDTEAFF; DNA: TGTGCCAGCAGTTTAATGGACACTGAAGCTTTCTTT
J: TRBJ2-1; size: NA; V: TRBV5-7; D: TRBD2; CDR3: CASSLYWREGLSYNEQFF; DNA: TGTGCCAGCAGCTTGTATTGGCGGGAGGGCCTCTCCTACAATGAGCAGTTCTTC
J: TRBJ1-2; size: NA; V: TRBV6-1; D: NA; CDR3: CASSEGGHYGYTF; DNA: TGTGCCAGCAGTGAAGGGGGGCACTATGGCTACACCTTC
J: TRBJ1-2; size: NA; V: TRBV27; D: TRBD1; CDR3: CASSLGIPGTGSRYTF; DNA: TGTGCCAGCAGTTTAGGGATACCGGGGACAGGGAGTCGCTACACCTTC
J: TRBJ2-5; size: once; V: TRBV7-3; D: NA; CDR3: CASSLGVEETQYF; DNA: TGTGCCAGCAGCTTAGGGGTTGAAGAGACCCAGTACTTC
J: TRBJ2-7; size: few; V: TRBV7-8; D: NA; CDR3: CASSLGSWVREQYF; DNA: TGTGCCAGCAGCTTAGGATCGTGGGTCCGCGAGCAGTACTTC
J: TRBJ1-5; size: once; V: TRBV5-8; D: NA; CDR3: CASRSRQPNQPQHF; DNA: TGTGCCAGTCGTTCCAGGCAGCCCAATCAGCCCCAGCATTTT
J: TRBJ1-3; size: NA; V: TRBV9; D: NA; CDR3: CASSVIPSSGNTIYF; DNA: TGTGCCAGCAGCGTAATCCCGAGCTCTGGAAACACCATATATTTT
J: TRBJ2-7; size: NA; V: TRBV7-6; D: TRBD2; CDR3: CASSQKTSSYEQYF; DNA: TGTGCCAGCAGCCAAAAGACTAGCAGCTACGAGCAGTACTTC
J: TRBJ2-3; size: NA; V: TRBV6-1; D: TRBD2; CDR3: CASSEEALAGGTDTQYF; DNA: TGTGCCAGCAGTGAAGAAGCACTAGCGGGGGGCACAGATACGCAGTATTTT
J: TRBJ2-3; size: NA; V: TRBV9; D: NA; CDR3: CASSSVTYTDTQYF; DNA: TGTGCCAGCAGCTCCGTTACGTACACAGATACGCAGTATTTT
J: TRBJ2-7; size: once; V: TRBV7-9; D: NA; CDR3: CASSLHGLLYEQYF; DNA: TGTGCCAGCAGCTTACATGGTCTTCTTTACGAGCAGTACTTC
J: TRBJ2-7; size: NA; V: TRBV9; D: NA; CDR3: CASSPKRLGEQYF; DNA: TGTGCCAGCAGTCCGAAGAGGCTGGGCGAGCAGTACTTC
J: TRBJ1-1; size: NA; V: TRBV10-3; D: NA; CDR3: CAISEVRTLNTEAFF; DNA: TGTGCCATCAGTGAGGTCAGGACTTTGAACACTGAAGCTTTCTTT
J: TRBJ1-2; size: NA; V: TRBV10-3; D: NA; CDR3: CAISESQGPYGYTF; DNA: TGTGCCATCAGTGAGTCTCAGGGGCCCTATGGCTACACCTTC
J: TRBJ1-5; size: NA; V: TRBV4-1; D: NA; CDR3: CASSQVNLGLGSQPQHF; DNA: TGCGCCAGCAGCCAAGTCAATTTAGGGTTAGGGAGTCAGCCCCAGCATTTT
J: TRBJ2-7; size: NA; V: TRBV4-1; D: TRBD1; CDR3: CASSQGPFARGQGPSEQYF; DNA: TGCGCCAGCAGCCAAGGGCCTTTTGCCCGGGGACAGGGGCCCTCCGAGCAGTACTTC
J: TRBJ1-1; size: NA; V: TRBV6-1; D: NA; CDR3: CASSEESHVPGTEAFF; DNA: TGTGCCAGCAGTGAAGAGAGTCATGTACCGGGCACTGAAGCTTTCTTT
J: TRBJ1-2; size: NA; V: TRBV27; D: NA; CDR3: CASSPNRENYGYTF; DNA: TGTGCCAGCAGCCCCAACAGGGAGAACTATGGCTACACCTTC
J: TRBJ2-3; size: NA; V: TRBV5-1; D: TRBD2; CDR3: CASRREGGTDTQYF; DNA: TGCGCCAGCCGCCGGGAGGGAGGGACAGATACGCAGTATTTT
J: TRBJ2-5; size: few; V: TRBV2; D: TRBD1; CDR3: CASSPPGQGPKTQYF; DNA: TGTGCCAGCAGTCCCCCGGGACAGGGTCCAAAGACCCAGTACTTC
J: TRBJ1-1; size: NA; V: TRBV27; D: NA; CDR3: CASRESRARIRNTEAFF; DNA: TGTGCCAGCAGAGAATCCAGGGCGAGGATAAGGAACACTGAAGCTTTCTTT
J: TRBJ2-1; size: NA; V: TRBV5-1; D: TRBD2; CDR3: CASSLEGTSGGSYNEQFF; DNA: TGCGCCAGCAGCTTGGAGGGGACTAGCGGGGGCTCCTACAATGAGCAGTTCTTC